Listed below are T cell receptor beta chains from one sample, sequenced in a study of T cell repertoires in ileal Crohn's disease. The protocol was immunoSEQ multiplex PCR, while the TCRdb copy is restricted to in-frame clones and leaves out a portion. The sample carries some 30,000 clones, about 81% recorded once. Sequences were obtained from ileal tissue. These receptors were collected from an adult with Crohn's disease. Each CDR3 is given without its conserved first and last residue.

j_gene | v_gene | CDR3aa
TRBJ1-5 | TRBV6-5 | ASSYSQGGTPQH
TRBJ1-1 | TRBV2 | ASSEASAGPF
TRBJ2-5 | TRBV6-5 | ASSLPGQETQY
TRBJ1-1 | TRBV25-1 | ASSEYWQVNTEAF
TRBJ1-2 | TRBV2 | ASSPEIGGGSYGYT
TRBJ2-1 | TRBV11-2 | ASSVRLVAYNEQF
TRBJ1-5 | TRBV2 | ASRLAGRDQPQH
TRBJ1-6 | TRBV5-5 | ASSLGDRGNSPLH
TRBJ1-1 | TRBV10-3 | AIGGAQGQVAEAF
TRBJ2-6 | TRBV29-1 | SVGGGGGILAGANVLT
TRBJ2-2 | TRBV11-2 | ASSLEDWRSGELF
TRBJ1-1 | TRBV13 | ASRLQGAGNTEAF
TRBJ2-2 | TRBV6-1 | ASMQGASTGELF
TRBJ2-1 | TRBV6-6 | ASSRGGTYNEQF
TRBJ1-2 | TRBV7-9 | ASSLLRYGYT
TRBJ2-5 | TRBV2 | ASRKTSGETQY
TRBJ1-2 | TRBV7-2 | ASSLPSGVGGYT